A single sample is the source of the 21 T cell receptor beta chains below, sequenced in a study of T cell repertoires in cytomegalovirus infection. TCRdb called the reads again in MiXCR, with one record for every CDR3 protein. Among 290,000 or so distinct CDR3 sequences, about a tenth were seen once, and the ten largest hold about 2.3%. Sequenced input: PBMCs. These receptors came from a human donor in good health (CMV status not recorded). Some clones in this sample may be carry-over from other donors' samples.

This clonotype has at least ten counts. This chain links TRBV7-8 with TRBJ1-2; D possibly corresponds to TRBD1 (5 bases). CDR3 length equals 15 residues. Germline V gene data show CDR1 as SGHVS and CDR2 as FQNEAQ. V dropped 6 bases and J dropped 0 bases, with 14 bases sitting between them. The DNA for the CDR3 is TGTGCCAGCAGTTCCGGGGCGCCAGCTAACTATGGCTACACCTTC. Encoded protein: CASSSGAPANYGYTF.

This clonotype was seen at least ten times. The rearrangement links TRBV12-3 or TRBV12-4 to TRBJ1-5, with 7 nucleotides matching TRBD1. This CDR3 spans 13 amino acids. Germline trimming cut 7 bases from V and 6 bases from J; bases unmatched to any gene: 6. In DNA form, the CDR3 reads TGTGCCAGCACCCCAGGGGGTTTTCAGCCCCAGCATTTT. Encoded protein: CASTPGGFQPQHF.

This clonotype appeared many times. The chain is built from TRBV20-1 and TRBJ1-1; no reliable D call. Germline V gene data show CDR1 as DFQATT and CDR2 as SNEGSKA (reference sequence). The CDR3 totals 13 residues. The V and J ends lost 4 bases and 1 base respectively, with 10 bases between them. CDR3 region: CSAIRSENTEAFF. Here the CDR3 DNA reads TGCAGTGCTATACGCTCAGAGAACACTGAAGCTTTCTTT.

This clonotype appeared many times. V gene TRBV5-4 combines with J gene TRBJ2-5; TRBD2 matches at 10 bases. J lost 5 bases, V lost 4 bases, and 14 bases had no gene match. This CDR3 contains 17 residues. Germline values: CDR1 SGHNT, CDR2 YYREEE (reference sequence). The CDR3 DNA is TGTGCCAGCAGCATGGACGGTTATAGCGGGGGGTCGGAGACCCAGTACTTC. Protein sequence: CASSMDGYSGGSETQYF. Supplemented by reference TRBV5-4 and TRBJ2-5, the full variable domain reads ETGVTQSPTHLIKTRGQQVTLRCSSQSGHNTVSWYQQALGQGPQFIFQYYREEENGRGNFPPRFSGLQFPNYSSELNVNALELDDSALYLCASSMDGYSGGSETQYFGPGTRLLVL.

This clonotype was observed many times. The chain carries TRBV28 and TRBJ2-7; no definite D call. The germline V gene encodes CDR1 MDHEN and CDR2 SYDVKM. The CDR3 length is 11 residues. Trimming stripped 3 bases from V and 3 bases from J, with 3 bases between. The CDR3 spells CASSLGYEQYV. CDR3 nucleotides: TGTGCCAGCAGTTTGGGCTACGAGCAGTACGTC.

This clonotype appeared a few times. This chain connects TRBV11-1 to TRBJ2-1; TRBD2 is a possible D gene (5 bases). CDR1 and CDR2 (germline): SGHAT, FQDESV (reference sequence). This CDR3 comprises 17 residues. Trimming pared 3 bases from V and 0 bases from J, leaving 15 bases between. CDR3 sequence reads: CASSFLVAGHSYNEQFF. CDR3 nucleotides: TGTGCCAGCAGCTTCCTGGTGGCGGGCCACTCCTACAATGAGCAGTTCTTC.

This clonotype appeared many times. The V gene is TRBV28, the J gene TRBJ2-3, with 8 positions matching TRBD1. Per the germline V gene, CDR1 is MDHEN and CDR2 is SYDVKM. The CDR3 is 15 amino acids. J lost 4 bases, V lost 5 bases, and 8 bases had no gene match. The CDR3 is CASSPPPDRADTQYF. The CDR3 DNA sequence: TGTGCCAGCAGTCCCCCCCCGGACAGGGCAGATACGCAGTATTTT. The complete variable domain, with remaining parts taken from reference TRBV28 and TRBJ2-3, reads DVKVTQSSRYLVKRTGEKVFLECVQDMDHENMFWYRQDPGLGLRLIYFSYDVKMKEKGDIPEGYSVSREKKERFSLILESASTNQTSMYLCASSPPPDRADTQYFGPGTRLTVL.

This clonotype was observed a few times. This chain links TRBV6-5 with TRBJ1-4, with D possibly matching TRBD1 (5 bases). CDR1 and CDR2 from the germline V gene are MNHEY and SVGAGI. With 2 bases removed from V and 8 bases from J, the gap between germline ends came to 15 bases. There are 15 residues in the CDR3. The DNA of the CDR3 is TGTGCCAGCAGTTACCGATCTGGGGGTGACGAAAAACTGTTTTTT. This sequence encodes CASSYRSGGDEKLFF.

Ten or more counts support this clonotype. The V call is TRBV28, the J call TRBJ2-3; 10 bases fit TRBD2. This CDR3 contains 19 residues. The trim removed 5 bases at V and 0 bases at J, leaving 14 bases unmatched. CDR1 and CDR2 from the germline V gene are MDHEN and SYDVKM. The CDR3 is CASSPHRSSGGASTDTQYF. CDR3 nucleotide sequence: TGTGCCAGCAGTCCCCATAGATCGAGCGGGGGGGCTAGCACAGATACGCAGTATTTT.

This clonotype was detected many times. The rearrangement uses TRBV20-1 and TRBJ2-3; perhaps TRBD2 as D (6 bases). V lost 0 bases and J 0 bases, leaving 13 bases between the germline ends. CDR1 is DFQATT, CDR2 SNEGSKA, per germline (reference sequence). The CDR3 is 16 amino acids. The CDR3 region has the DNA TGCAGTGCTAGAGATTATCGGGAGTCTAGCACAGATACGCAGTATTTT. As protein: CSARDYRESSTDTQYF.

The table lists this clonotype with a few counts. The chain is built from TRBV2 and TRBJ1-2, with 7 bases matching TRBD1. The V gene's germline CDR1 is SNHLY and CDR2 FYNNEI. J was trimmed by 2 bases and V by 10 bases; bases with no gene match: 4. The CDR3 consists of 12 residues. In DNA form, the CDR3 reads TGTGCCATCAGGGGACAGAACTATGGCTACACCTTC. The encoded protein is CAIRGQNYGYTF.

The table lists this clonotype with many counts. The chain combines TRBV28 with TRBJ1-1; TRBD1 is a possible D gene (5 bases). With 3 bases removed from V and 4 bases from J, the gap between germline ends came to 12 bases. The CDR3 is made up of 14 amino acids. Germline V CDR1 and CDR2: MDHEN, SYDVKM. The CDR3: CASSLRGFATEAFF. The CDR3 DNA reads as TGTGCCAGCAGTTTGCGGGGGTTCGCCACTGAAGCTTTCTTT.

This clonotype was recorded at least ten times. The J gene is TRBJ2-4, the V gene TRBV11-1; tentative D call: TRBD2 (5 bases). V lost 5 bases to trimming and J lost 0 bases, with 11 bases between them. This CDR3 is 15 amino acids long. Germline lookup yields CDR1 SGHAT and CDR2 FQDESV (reference sequence). The CDR3 protein is CASSPYGEAKNIQYF. The DNA of the CDR3 is TGTGCCAGCAGCCCATACGGGGAAGCCAAAAACATTCAGTACTTC.

This clonotype was found many times. The chain carries TRBV5-1 and TRBJ2-3, with 9 bases fitting TRBD2. V was clipped by 3 bases and J by 2 bases; unmatched bases: 13. The germline V gene has CDR1 SGHRS and CDR2 YFSETQ. The CDR3 has 18 amino acids. CDR3 sequence: CASSSPSSGGHHTDTQYF. In nucleotides, the CDR3 is TGCGCCAGCAGCTCCCCCTCAAGCGGGGGGCACCACACAGATACGCAGTATTTT.

This chain uses TRBV12-3 or TRBV12-4 with TRBJ2-3, with D possibly being TRBD2 (7 bases). The V end lost 10 bases, the J end lost 1 base, and 15 bases lay between the germline ends. This CDR3 contains 14 residues. Here the CDR3 DNA reads TGTGCCACCTCGGCGGGGGCGGGCACAGATACGCAGTATTTT. It yields the protein CATSAGAGTDTQYF.

This clonotype was seen repeatedly, ten times or more. The chain uses TRBV12-3 or TRBV12-4 and TRBJ1-2; no firm D call. The CDR3 totals 12 residues. V shed 4 bases and J shed 4 bases, with 7 bases lying between them. The CDR3 protein is CASSYILYGYTF. CDR3 bases: TGTGCCAGCAGTTACATCCTCTATGGCTACACCTTC.

This clonotype turned up a few times. The V call is TRBV9, the J call TRBJ1-5; D is undetermined. Germline V lookup: CDR1 SGDLS, CDR2 YYNGEE. The CDR3 has 14 residues. Trimming took off 0 bases at V and 5 bases at J, with 9 bases between the two ends. In DNA form, the CDR3 reads TGTGCCAGCAGCGTAGCTACAGAGGATCAGCCCCAGCATTTT. Translation gives CASSVATEDQPQHF.

This clonotype was detected many times. The gene calls are TRBV12-3 or TRBV12-4 and TRBJ1-2; D is ambiguous. CDR3 length: 12 amino acids. Trimming pared 7 bases from V and 3 bases from J, leaving 9 bases between. The chain's CDR3 is CASTVDHYGYTF. As DNA, the CDR3 is TGTGCCAGCACCGTGGACCACTATGGCTACACCTTC.

This clonotype was seen more than once but under ten times. V and J are TRBV29-1 and TRBJ2-1; 12 bases line up with TRBD2. J lost 9 bases, V lost 4 bases, and 4 bases had no gene match. The CDR3 loop spans 13 amino acids. Germline V lookup: CDR1 SQVTM, CDR2 ANQGSEA. DNA of the CDR3: TGCAGCGTTGCGACTAGCGGGGGTGGTGAGCAGTTCTTC. This encodes CSVATSGGGEQFF.

In its sample, this clonotype was seen a few times. V gene TRBV29-1 combines with J gene TRBJ1-1; D gene uncertain. The CDR3 contains 9 residues. Looked up from germline, CDR1 is SQVTM and CDR2 is ANQGSEA. CDR3 coding DNA: TGCACCGCCGGGGAAGAGGCTTTCTTT. Translating it yields CTAGEEAFF.

This clonotype was picked up many times. The chain carries TRBV6-1 and TRBJ1-2, with unresolved D. The CDR3 totals 15 residues. CDR1 and CDR2 (germline): MNHNS, SASEGT. V lost 6 bases to trimming and J lost 6 bases, with 20 bases between them. CDR3 protein: CASSERTGVINGYTF. The CDR3 bases are TGTGCCAGCAGCGAACGGACTGGAGTTATAAATGGCTACACCTTC.